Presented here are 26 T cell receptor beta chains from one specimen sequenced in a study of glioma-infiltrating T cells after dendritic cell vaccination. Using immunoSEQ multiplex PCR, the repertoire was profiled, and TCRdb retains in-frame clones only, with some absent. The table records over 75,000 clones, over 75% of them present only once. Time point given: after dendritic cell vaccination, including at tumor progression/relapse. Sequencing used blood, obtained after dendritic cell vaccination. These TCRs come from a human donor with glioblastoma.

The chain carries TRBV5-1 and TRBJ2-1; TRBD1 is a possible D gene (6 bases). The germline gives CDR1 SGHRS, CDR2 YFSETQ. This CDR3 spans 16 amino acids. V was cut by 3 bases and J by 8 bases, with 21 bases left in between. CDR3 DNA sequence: TGCGCCAGCAGCTCGAACAGGGCCCCAAATTCCTATGAGCAGTTCTTC. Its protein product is CASSSNRAPNSYEQFF. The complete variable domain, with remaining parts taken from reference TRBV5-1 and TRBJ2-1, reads KAGVTQTPRYLIKTRGQQVTLSCSPISGHRSVSWYQQTPGQGLQFLFEYFSETQRNKGNFPGRFSGRQFSNSRSEMNVSTLELGDSALYLCASSSNRAPNSYEQFFGPGTRLTVL.

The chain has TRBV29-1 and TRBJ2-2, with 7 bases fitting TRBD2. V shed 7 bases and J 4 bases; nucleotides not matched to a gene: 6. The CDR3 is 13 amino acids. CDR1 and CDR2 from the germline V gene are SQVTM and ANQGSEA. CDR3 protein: CSAAGAGTGELFF. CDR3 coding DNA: TGCAGCGCGGCGGGAGCGGGCACCGGGGAGCTGTTTTTT.

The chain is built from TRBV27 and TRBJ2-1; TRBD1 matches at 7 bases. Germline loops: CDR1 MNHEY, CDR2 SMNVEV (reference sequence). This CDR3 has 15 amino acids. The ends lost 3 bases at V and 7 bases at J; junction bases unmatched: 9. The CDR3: CASSFLRGQLNEQFF. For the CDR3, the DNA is TGTGCCAGCAGTTTTTTGAGGGGGCAACTTAATGAGCAGTTCTTC.

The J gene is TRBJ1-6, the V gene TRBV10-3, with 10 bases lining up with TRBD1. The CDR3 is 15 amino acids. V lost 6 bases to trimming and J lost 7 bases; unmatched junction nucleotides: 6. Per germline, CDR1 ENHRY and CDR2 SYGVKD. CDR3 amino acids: CAIRGTGEENSPLHF. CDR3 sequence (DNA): TGTGCCATCAGGGGGACAGGGGAGGAAAATTCACCCCTCCACTTT.

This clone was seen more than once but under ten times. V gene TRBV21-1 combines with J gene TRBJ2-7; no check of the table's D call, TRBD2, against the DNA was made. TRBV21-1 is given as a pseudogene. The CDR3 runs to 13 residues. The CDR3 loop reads CASSKRGGHEQYV. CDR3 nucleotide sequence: TGTGCCAGCAGCAAAAGGGGGGGGCACGAGCAGTACGTC.

As DNA, the CDR3 is TGTGCCAGCAGTTACGGGACTAGTAGCACAGATACGCAGTATTTT. Translation: CASSYGTSSTDTQYF. The J gene is TRBJ2-3, the V gene TRBV6-5; 8 bases fit TRBD2. After removal of 2 bases from V and 0 bases from J, the junction contained 1 base not matched to a gene. CDR1 is MNHEY and CDR2 is SVGAGI in the germline V gene. The CDR3 spans 15 residues.

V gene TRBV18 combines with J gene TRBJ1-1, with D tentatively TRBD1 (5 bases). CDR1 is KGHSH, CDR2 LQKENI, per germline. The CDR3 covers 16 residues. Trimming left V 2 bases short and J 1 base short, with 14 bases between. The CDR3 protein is CASSPMMGRTNTEAFF. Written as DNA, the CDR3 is TGTGCCAGCTCACCAATGATGGGGCGGACGAACACTGAAGCTTTCTTT.

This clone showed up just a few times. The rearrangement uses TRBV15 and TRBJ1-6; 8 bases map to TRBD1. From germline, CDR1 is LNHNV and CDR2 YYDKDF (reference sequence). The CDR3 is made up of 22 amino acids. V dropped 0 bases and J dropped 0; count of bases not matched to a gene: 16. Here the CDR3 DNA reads TGTGCCACCAGCAGAGATCCGGGTCGTCCGGGACAGGATAGCTCCTATAATTCACCCCTCCACTTT. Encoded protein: CATSRDPGRPGQDSSYNSPLHF.

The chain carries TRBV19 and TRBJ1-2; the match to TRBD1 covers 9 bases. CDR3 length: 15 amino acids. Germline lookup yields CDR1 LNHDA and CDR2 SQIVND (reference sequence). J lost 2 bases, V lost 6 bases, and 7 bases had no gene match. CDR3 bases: TGTGCCAGTAGGACACGGGGGACAGGGAACTATGGCTACACCTTC. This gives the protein CASRTRGTGNYGYTF. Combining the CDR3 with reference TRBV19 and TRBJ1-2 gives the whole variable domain DGGITQSPKYLFRKEGQNVTLSCEQNLNHDAMYWYRQDPGQGLRLIYYSQIVNDFQKGDIAEGYSVSREKKESFPLTVTSAQKNPTAFYLCASRTRGTGNYGYTFGSGTRLTVV.

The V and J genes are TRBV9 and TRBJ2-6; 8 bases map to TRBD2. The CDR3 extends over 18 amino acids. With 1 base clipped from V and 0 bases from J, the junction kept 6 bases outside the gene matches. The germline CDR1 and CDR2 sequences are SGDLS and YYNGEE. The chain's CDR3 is CASSVRGSGVSGANVLTF. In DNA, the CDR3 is TGTGCCAGCAGCGTACGGGGTAGCGGGGTCTCTGGGGCCAACGTCCTGACTTTC. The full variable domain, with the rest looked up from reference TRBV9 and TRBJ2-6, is DSGVTQTPKHLITATGQRVTLRCSPRSGDLSVYWYQQSLDQGLQFLIQYYNGEERAKGNILERFSAQQFPDLHSELNLSSLELGDSALYFCASSVRGSGVSGANVLTFGAGSRLTVL.

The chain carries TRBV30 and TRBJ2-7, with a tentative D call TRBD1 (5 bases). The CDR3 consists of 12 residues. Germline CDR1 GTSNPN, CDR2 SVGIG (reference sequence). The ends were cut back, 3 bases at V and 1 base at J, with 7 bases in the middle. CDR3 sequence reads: CAWRGVSYEQYV. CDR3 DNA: TGTGCCTGGAGAGGGGTGTCCTACGAGCAGTACGTC.

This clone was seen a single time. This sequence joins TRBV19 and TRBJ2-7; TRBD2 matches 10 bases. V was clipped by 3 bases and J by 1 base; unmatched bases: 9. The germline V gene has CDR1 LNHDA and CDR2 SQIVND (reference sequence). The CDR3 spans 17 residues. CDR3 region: CASSITSGAYSSYEQYF. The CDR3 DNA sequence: TGTGCCAGTAGTATTACTAGCGGGGCCTACAGTTCCTACGAGCAGTACTTC.

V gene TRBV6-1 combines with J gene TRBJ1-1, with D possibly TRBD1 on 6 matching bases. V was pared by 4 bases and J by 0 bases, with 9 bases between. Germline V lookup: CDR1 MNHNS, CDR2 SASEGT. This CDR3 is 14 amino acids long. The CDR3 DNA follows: TGTGCCAGCAGTGCCGGGACACTGAACACTGAAGCTTTCTTT. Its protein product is CASSAGTLNTEAFF.

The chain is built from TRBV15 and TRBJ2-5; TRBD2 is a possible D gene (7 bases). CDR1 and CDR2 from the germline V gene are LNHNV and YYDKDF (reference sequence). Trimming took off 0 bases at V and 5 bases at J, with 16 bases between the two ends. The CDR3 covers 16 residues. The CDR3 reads CATSRDLGLGGETQYF. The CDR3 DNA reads TGTGCCACCAGCAGAGATTTAGGACTAGGGGGGGAGACCCAGTACTTC. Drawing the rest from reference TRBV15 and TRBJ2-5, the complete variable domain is DAMVIQNPRYQVTQFGKPVTLSCSQTLNHNVMYWYQQKSSQAPKLLFHYYDKDFNNEADTPDNFQSRRPNTSFCFLDIRSPGLGDTAMYLCATSRDLGLGGETQYFGPGTRLLVL.

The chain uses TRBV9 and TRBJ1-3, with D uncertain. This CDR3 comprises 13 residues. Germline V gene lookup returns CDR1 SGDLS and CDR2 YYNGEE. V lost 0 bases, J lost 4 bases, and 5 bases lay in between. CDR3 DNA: TGTGCCAGCAGCGTAGGGGAGGGAAACACCATATATTTT. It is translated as CASSVGEGNTIYF.

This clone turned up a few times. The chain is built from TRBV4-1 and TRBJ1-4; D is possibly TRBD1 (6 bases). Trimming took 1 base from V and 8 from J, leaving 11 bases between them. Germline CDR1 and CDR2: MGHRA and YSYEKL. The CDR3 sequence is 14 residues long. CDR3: CASSQVGGREKLFF. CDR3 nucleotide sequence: TGCGCCAGCAGCCAAGTAGGGGGACGGGAAAAACTGTTTTTT.

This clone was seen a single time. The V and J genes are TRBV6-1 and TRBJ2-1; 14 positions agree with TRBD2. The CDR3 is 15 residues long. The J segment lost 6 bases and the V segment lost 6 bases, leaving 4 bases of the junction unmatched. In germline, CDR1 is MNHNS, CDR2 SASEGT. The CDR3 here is CASSPGLAGVNEQFF. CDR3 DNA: TGTGCCAGCAGCCCGGGACTAGCGGGAGTCAATGAGCAGTTCTTC.

CDR3 in DNA: TGCGCCAGCAGCTTGGACTCAGTTAACAGGGGCGGCTACACCTTC. Protein product: CASSLDSVNRGGYTF. This chain joins TRBV5-1 and TRBJ1-2; 7 bases agree with TRBD1. The V gene end was trimmed by 0 bases and the J gene end by 8 bases; junction bases not matched to a gene: 10. Germline V lookup: CDR1 SGHRS, CDR2 YFSETQ. This CDR3 has 15 residues.

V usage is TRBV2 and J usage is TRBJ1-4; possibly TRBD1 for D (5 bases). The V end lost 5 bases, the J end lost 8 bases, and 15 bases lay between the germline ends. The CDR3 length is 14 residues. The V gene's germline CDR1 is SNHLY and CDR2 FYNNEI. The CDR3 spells CASSWGTSPEKLFF. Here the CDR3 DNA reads TGTGCCAGCAGTTGGGGCACCAGCCCAGAAAAACTGTTTTTT.

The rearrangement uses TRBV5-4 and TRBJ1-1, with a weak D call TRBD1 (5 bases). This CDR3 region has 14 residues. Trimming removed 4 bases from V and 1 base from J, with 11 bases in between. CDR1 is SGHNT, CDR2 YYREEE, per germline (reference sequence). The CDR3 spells CASSPQTANTEAFF. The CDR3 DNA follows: TGTGCCAGCAGCCCGCAGACAGCGAACACTGAAGCTTTCTTT. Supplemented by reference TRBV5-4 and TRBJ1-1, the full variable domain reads ETGVTQSPTHLIKTRGQQVTLRCSSQSGHNTVSWYQQALGQGPQFIFQYYREEENGRGNFPPRFSGLQFPNYSSELNVNALELDDSALYLCASSPQTANTEAFFGQGTRLTVV.

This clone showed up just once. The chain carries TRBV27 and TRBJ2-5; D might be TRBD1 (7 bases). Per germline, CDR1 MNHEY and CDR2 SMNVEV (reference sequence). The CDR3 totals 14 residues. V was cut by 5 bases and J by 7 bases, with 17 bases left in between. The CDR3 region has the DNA TGTGCCAGCAGTGCGGGGATAGGGGGCAGGACCCAGTACTTC. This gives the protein CASSAGIGGRTQYF.

CDR3 amino acids: CASSLNPTTDSNQPQHF. The CDR3 DNA sequence: TGCGCCAGCAGTCTCAACCCGACGACAGATAGCAATCAGCCCCAGCATTTT. V is TRBV5-1 and J is TRBJ1-5; D possibly corresponds to TRBD1 (5 bases). Trimming left V 5 bases short and J 0 bases short, with 18 bases between. The CDR3 totals 17 residues. Germline V lookup: CDR1 SGHRS, CDR2 YFSETQ.

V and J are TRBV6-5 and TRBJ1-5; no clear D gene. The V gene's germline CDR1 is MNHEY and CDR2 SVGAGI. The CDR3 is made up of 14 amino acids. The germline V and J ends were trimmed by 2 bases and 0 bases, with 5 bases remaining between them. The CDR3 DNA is TGTGCCAGCAGTTACGACTATAGCAATCAGCCCCAGCATTTT. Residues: CASSYDYSNQPQHF.

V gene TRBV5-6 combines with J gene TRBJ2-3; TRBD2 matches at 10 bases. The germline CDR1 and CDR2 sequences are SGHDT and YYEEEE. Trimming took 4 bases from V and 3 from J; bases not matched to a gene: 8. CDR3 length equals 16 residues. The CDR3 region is CASSLPAGGRTDTQYF. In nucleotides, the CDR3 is TGTGCCAGCAGCCTACCAGCGGGGGGGAGGACAGATACGCAGTATTTT.

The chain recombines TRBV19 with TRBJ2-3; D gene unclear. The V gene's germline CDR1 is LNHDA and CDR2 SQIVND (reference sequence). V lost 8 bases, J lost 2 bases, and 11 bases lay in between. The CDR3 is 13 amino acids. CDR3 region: CASSPRYTDTQYF. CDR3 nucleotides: TGTGCCAGTTCCCCCCGCTACACAGATACGCAGTATTTT. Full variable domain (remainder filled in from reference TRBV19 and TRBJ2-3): DGGITQSPKYLFRKEGQNVTLSCEQNLNHDAMYWYRQDPGQGLRLIYYSQIVNDFQKGDIAEGYSVSREKKESFPLTVTSAQKNPTAFYLCASSPRYTDTQYFGPGTRLTVL.

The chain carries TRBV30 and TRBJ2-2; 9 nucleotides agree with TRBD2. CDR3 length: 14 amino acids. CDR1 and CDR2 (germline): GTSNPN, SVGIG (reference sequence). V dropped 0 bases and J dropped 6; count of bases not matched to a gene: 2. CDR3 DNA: TGTGCCTGGAGTGTACGACTAGCGGCCGGGGAGCTGTTTTTT. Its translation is CAWSVRLAAGELFF.